Presented here are 19 T cell receptor beta chains from one specimen sequenced in a study of identical twins. TCRdb re-called the 5' RACE reads through MiXCR, storing one row per CDR3 protein. The sample holds approximately 500,000 distinct CDR3 sequences; 20% to 25% are singletons and the top ten take 2.5% to 3.5%. These data also featured in a second study, about T cells expressing NK-cell markers.

The sequenced sample consisted of CD4+ T cells sorted from blood. These receptors all come from a woman younger than 30 in good health.

This clonotype was picked up a small number of times. The genes are TRBV6-2 or TRBV6-3 and TRBJ2-1, with TRBD2 matching over 7 bases. The CDR3 is 18 amino acids. The J segment lost 1 base and the V segment lost 5 bases, leaving 14 bases of the junction unmatched. Germline CDR1 reads MNHEY; CDR2 reads SVGEGT. The CDR3, as DNA: TGTGCCAGCAGTACCCCTCGGGGAGGGTCTCCATCCTACAATGAGCAGTTCTTC. It translates to CASSTPRGGSPSYNEQFF.

This clonotype was picked up a small number of times. V gene TRBV7-2 combines with J gene TRBJ2-5, with D maybe TRBD1 (6 bases). Trimming pared 0 bases from V and 5 bases from J, leaving 16 bases between. CDR1 SGHTA and CDR2 FQGNSA come from the germline V gene. This CDR3 contains 16 residues. Here the CDR3 reads CASSLARSRDIETQYF. The CDR3 DNA sequence: TGTGCCAGCAGCTTAGCGCGTTCCAGGGACATCGAGACCCAGTACTTC. Together with reference TRBV7-2 and TRBJ2-5, the CDR3 gives the full variable domain: GAGVSQSPSNKVTEKGKDVELRCDPISGHTALYWYRQSLGQGLEFLIYFQGNSAPDKSGLPSDRFSAERTGGSVSTLTIQRTQQEDSAVYLCASSLARSRDIETQYFGPGTRLLVL.

The sample holds a few counts of this clonotype. The CDR3 is CSALRVDGGEQYF. CDR3 bases: TGCAGTGCTCTGAGGGTCGACGGGGGGGAGCAGTACTTC. The chain is built from TRBV20-1 and TRBJ2-7; 7 positions match TRBD2. CDR3 length equals 13 residues. After removal of 5 bases from V and 7 bases from J, the junction contained 11 bases not matched to a gene. The germline gives CDR1 DFQATT, CDR2 SNEGSKA (reference sequence).

This clonotype was seen a few times. The V gene is TRBV9, the J gene TRBJ2-3; D is perhaps TRBD1 (6 bases). CDR1 is SGDLS, CDR2 YYNGEE, per germline. With 4 bases removed from V and 2 bases from J, the gap between germline ends came to 17 bases. The length of the CDR3 is 16 residues. CDR3 amino acids: CASSYRVQISTDTQYF. As DNA, the CDR3 is TGTGCCAGCAGCTACAGGGTCCAAATTTCCACAGATACGCAGTATTTT.

This clonotype showed up many times. This chain connects TRBV12-3 or TRBV12-4 to TRBJ1-1, with D uncertain. The germline V and J ends were trimmed by 3 bases and 5 bases, with 7 bases remaining between them. The CDR3 contains 12 residues. The CDR3 loop is CASSLKRTEAFF. The DNA of the CDR3 is TGTGCCAGCAGTTTGAAGAGAACTGAAGCTTTCTTT.

About this clonotype itself: Given a much more abundant clone one base away, this may be a read error. The chain has TRBV20-1 and TRBJ2-1; D remains unclear. The germline V gene has CDR1 DFQATT and CDR2 SNEGSKA (reference sequence). V was shortened by 3 bases and J by 6 bases, with 24 bases between the two germline ends. The length of the CDR3 is 17 residues. The CDR3 sequence is CSASPWAGRWRSNEQFF. In DNA form, the CDR3 reads TGCAGTGCTAGCCCATGGGCCGGGCGGTGGAGATCCAATGAGCAGTTCTTC.

The chain has TRBV3-1 and TRBJ2-5; either TRBD1 or TRBD2 may supply D (5 bases each). The CDR3 spans 14 residues. The V gene's germline CDR1 is LGHDT and CDR2 YNNKEL (reference sequence). Deletions cut 4 bases from V and 5 bases from J, with 14 bases between. The CDR3 loop reads CASSRERGRETQYF. In nucleotides, the CDR3 is TGTGCCAGCAGCCGCGAGAGGGGACGGGAGACCCAGTACTTC.

The CDR3 spells CSARGLAGDYEQYF. The CDR3, as DNA: TGCAGTGCCCGGGGACTAGCGGGAGATTACGAGCAGTACTTC. The chain uses TRBV20-1 and TRBJ2-7; 14 bases agree with TRBD2. The trim removed 6 bases at V and 4 bases at J, leaving 5 bases unmatched. The CDR3 consists of 14 residues. The germline V gene encodes CDR1 DFQATT and CDR2 SNEGSKA (reference sequence).

The CDR3 sequence is CATSRDYAANTEAFF. For the CDR3, the DNA is TGTGCCACCAGCAGAGATTACGCAGCGAACACTGAAGCTTTCTTT. The chain employs TRBV15 and TRBJ1-1, with no clear D. The CDR3 loop spans 15 amino acids. Germline V gives CDR1 LNHNV, CDR2 YYDKDF (reference sequence). Trimming pared 0 bases from V and 1 base from J, leaving 9 bases between.

The chain recombines TRBV4-3 with TRBJ2-3; maybe TRBD2 (6 bases). V was pared by 0 bases and J by 2 bases, with 15 bases between. This CDR3 has 17 residues. The germline gives CDR1 LGHNA, CDR2 YSLEER. CDR3 nucleotides: TGCGCCAGCAGCCAAGAGAGGGCGGGAACCTCCACAGATACGCAGTATTTT. This sequence encodes CASSQERAGTSTDTQYF.

V gene TRBV5-1 combines with J gene TRBJ2-1; the D is unclear. The CDR3 has 14 amino acids. Germline V CDR1 and CDR2: SGHRS, YFSETQ. V lost 6 bases and J lost 10, with 20 bases in between. CDR3 coding DNA: TGCGCCAGCACCAACCGGGCGGACCTTTCCGAGCAGTTCTTC. Amino acids: CASTNRADLSEQFF.

A few counts support this clonotype. This chain uses TRBV7-2 with TRBJ2-7; 13 bases are a match to TRBD2. The CDR3 sequence is 15 residues long. Germline V gene sequence: CDR1 SGHTA, CDR2 FQGNSA. V lost 4 bases, J lost 4 bases, and 4 bases stayed unmatched. As DNA, the CDR3 is TGTGCCAGCAGCTCGCGGACTAGCGGGAGATACGAGCAGTACTTC. Amino acids: CASSSRTSGRYEQYF.

This rearrangement joins TRBV5-6 to TRBJ2-1, with TRBD2 as a possible D gene (7 bases). This CDR3 has 17 residues. The V gene's germline CDR1 is SGHDT and CDR2 YYEEEE. With 0 bases removed from V and 2 bases from J, the gap between germline ends came to 15 bases. CDR3 amino acids: CASSLGWGGRTYNEQFF. The DNA for the CDR3 is TGTGCCAGCAGCTTGGGTTGGGGGGGCCGGACCTACAATGAGCAGTTCTTC.

This clonotype was counted a few times. The rearrangement links TRBV12-3 or TRBV12-4 to TRBJ2-7; D not resolved. The germline V and J ends were trimmed by 5 bases and 5 bases, with 7 bases remaining between them. The CDR3 spans 11 residues. The CDR3 sequence is CASSMWDEQYF. The CDR3 nucleotides read TGTGCCAGCAGTATGTGGGACGAGCAGTACTTC.

The genes are TRBV10-3 and TRBJ1-1; D call uncertain. The V gene's germline CDR1 is ENHRY and CDR2 SYGVKD. CDR3 size: 13 residues. V was clipped by 10 bases and J by 1 base, with 13 bases between them. CDR3 loop: CATVSGQNTEAFF. CDR3 sequence (DNA): TGTGCCACCGTTTCGGGTCAGAACACTGAAGCTTTCTTT.

This clonotype was observed once. The germline gene is not matched at one end of the junction; a read error may be the cause. The rearrangement links TRBV3-1 to TRBJ2-1; D is perhaps TRBD1 (6 bases). The CDR3 covers 17 residues. Germline V gene lookup returns CDR1 LGHDT and CDR2 YNNKEL (reference sequence). The CDR3 nucleotides read TGTGCCTGCAGCAAACAGATAACTAGGGGGAGATGGGGTGAGCAGTTCTTC. Its protein is CACSKQITRGRWGEQFF.

This clonotype has just a few counts. The rearrangement joins TRBV20-1 to TRBJ2-2, with 8 bases aligning to TRBD1. CDR1 is DFQATT and CDR2 is SNEGSKA in the germline V gene (reference sequence). V was pared by 6 bases and J by 7 bases, with 7 bases of the junction left unmatched. The CDR3 is made up of 13 amino acids. DNA for the CDR3: TGCAGTGCGAGGACAGGGTTTGACGGGGAGCTGTTTTTT. Translation gives CSARTGFDGELFF.

The table lists this clonotype with a few counts. This sequence joins TRBV6-2 or TRBV6-3 and TRBJ1-5; 7 nucleotides agree with TRBD1. The CDR3 sequence is 13 residues long. After removal of 7 bases from V and 5 bases from J, the junction contained 5 bases not matched to a gene. Germline CDR1 and CDR2: MNHEY and SVGEGT. DNA for the CDR3: TGTGCCAGCAAAATGACAGGGCATCAGCCCCAGCATTTT. It is translated as CASKMTGHQPQHF.

This clonotype was counted only a few times. V is TRBV5-1 and J is TRBJ1-5, with D unresolved. V shed 0 bases and J shed 4 bases, with 8 bases lying between them. Germline V gene data show CDR1 as SGHRS and CDR2 as YFSETQ. This CDR3 spans 14 amino acids. The CDR3, as DNA: TGCGCCAGCAGCTTGGGGCAGGAGAATCAGCCCCAGCATTTT. Protein sequence: CASSLGQENQPQHF.